The sequence of this TCR beta chain was determined in a study of blood T cell repertoires in COVID-19. Per germline, CDR1 MNHEY and CDR2 SVGEGT. Deletions cut 2 bases from V and 4 bases from J, with 8 bases between. The CDR3 is made up of 13 amino acids. Method: immunoSEQ multiplex PCR; TCRdb's copy keeps in-frame clones and lacks some. In the table there are hundreds of thousands of clones, around nine tenths of which are singletons. This clone was counted a single time. This receptor was identified in a woman between 70 and 85 years old with COVID-19, enrolled during active disease. The chain combines TRBV6-2 or TRBV6-3 with TRBJ1-2; D ambiguous. The sequenced material came from peripheral blood. As DNA, the CDR3 is TGTGCCAGCAGTTACCCGGTCGGCTATGGCTACACCTTC. Protein product: CASSYPVGYGYTF.